These 11 T cell receptor beta chains share one sample of origin, sequenced in a study of blood T cell repertoires in COVID-19. Repertoires were generated with immunoSEQ multiplex PCR, while TCRdb's copy carries only in-frame clones and drops some. The table has a few hundred thousand clones, 89% seen once. Specimen: peripheral blood. Receptor source: a woman in her fifties or sixties with COVID-19, enrolled during active disease.

A note on this clone: The missing conserved phenylalanine or tryptophan at the end of this CDR3 makes a read error likely. Because the CDR3's place on the DNA is in doubt, the DNA is left out and the CDR3 is given as listed by TCRdb. The chain is built from TRBV27 and TRBJ1-4. The germline CDR1 and CDR2 sequences are MNHEY and SMNVEV (reference sequence). Both ends counted, the CDR3 spans 10 residues. The CDR3 loop reads CASPRGSGTH.

The genes are TRBV7-2 and TRBJ1-2, with D unclear. V shed 0 bases and J shed 2 bases, with 10 bases lying between them. Germline values: CDR1 SGHTA, CDR2 FQGNSA. The CDR3 runs to 15 residues. The CDR3 spells CASSLARDFNYGYTF. As DNA, the CDR3 is TGTGCCAGCAGCTTAGCTCGGGATTTCAACTATGGCTACACCTTC.

With respect to this clone: The sample has other DNA sequences that encode this CDR3 too. J is TRBJ1-1 and V is TRBV19, with D unresolved. Germline CDR1 and CDR2: LNHDA and SQIVND (reference sequence). The length of the CDR3 is 13 residues. Trimming cost V 3 bases and J 0 bases, with 5 bases left between them. CDR3 DNA sequence: TGTGCCAGTAGTATCTCTATGAACACTGAAGCTTTCTTT. Translated, it gives CASSISMNTEAFF. Full variable domain (remainder filled in from reference TRBV19 and TRBJ1-1): DGGITQSPKYLFRKEGQNVTLSCEQNLNHDAMYWYRQDPGQGLRLIYYSQIVNDFQKGDIAEGYSVSREKKESFPLTVTSAQKNPTAFYLCASSISMNTEAFFGQGTRLTVV.

The CDR3 here is CASSSLGLAGHEQFF. The CDR3 nucleotides read TGTGCCAGCAGTAGCTTGGGACTAGCGGGGCATGAGCAGTTCTTC. This chain uses TRBV6-5 with TRBJ2-1, with 13 bases fitting TRBD2. The CDR3 has 15 amino acids. CDR1 and CDR2 from the germline V gene are MNHEY and SVGAGI. Unmatched junction bases numbered 6, after V lost 5 bases and J lost 8 bases.

The chain links TRBV9 to TRBJ2-1; D not certain. The ends were cut back, 0 bases at V and 7 bases at J, with 11 bases in the middle. CDR1 and CDR2 from the germline V gene are SGDLS and YYNGEE. There are 14 residues in the CDR3. CDR3 in amino acids: CASSVVPGLNEQFF. The CDR3 DNA sequence: TGTGCCAGCAGCGTAGTCCCCGGTCTTAATGAGCAGTTCTTC.

This clone was observed once. The chain links TRBV5-1 to TRBJ2-2, with TRBD2 as a possible D gene (6 bases). Germline values: CDR1 SGHRS, CDR2 YFSETQ. The CDR3 has 15 amino acids. V gave up 4 bases and J gave up 2 bases, with 12 bases separating them. The CDR3: CASSLGLPNTGELFF. The CDR3 DNA reads as TGCGCCAGCAGCCTCGGACTACCAAACACCGGGGAGCTGTTTTTT.

This clone was found a few times. The CDR3 region is CASRTFQGGSNQPQHF. The CDR3 DNA reads as TGTGCCAGCAGGACTTTCCAGGGGGGTAGCAATCAGCCCCAGCATTTT. V gene TRBV28 combines with J gene TRBJ1-5; 7 bases match TRBD1. From germline, CDR1 is MDHEN and CDR2 SYDVKM. V lost 6 bases to trimming and J lost 0 bases; unmatched junction nucleotides: 8. The CDR3 is 16 amino acids.

This clone was observed a single time. The CDR3: CASSSRLQGLNTEAFF. DNA for the CDR3: TGCGCCAGCAGCTCGCGATTACAGGGGTTGAACACTGAAGCTTTCTTT. V and J are TRBV5-1 and TRBJ1-1; 7 nucleotides line up with TRBD1. Germline CDR1 is SGHRS and CDR2 is YFSETQ. There are 16 residues in the CDR3. V gave up 3 bases and J gave up 0 bases; unmatched junction bases: 8.

The CDR3 coding sequence is TGTGCCAGCACCCGACAGGGAAACACCATATATTTT. Translation gives CASTRQGNTIYF. The V gene is TRBV2, the J gene TRBJ1-3, with D tentatively TRBD1 (5 bases). Germline CDR1 and CDR2: SNHLY and FYNNEI. This CDR3 spans 12 amino acids. The V end was cut by 7 bases, the J end by 4 bases, with 8 bases between.

CDR3 nucleotides: TGTGCCAGCAGACGTTCGGGGATCCTTATAACAGATACGCAGTATTTT. Translation gives CASRRSGILITDTQYF. V is TRBV3-1 (or the pseudogene TRBV3-2) and J is TRBJ2-3; tentatively, D is TRBD2 (5 bases). Germline values: CDR1 LGHDT, CDR2 YNNKEL (reference sequence). Deletions cut 6 bases from V and 3 bases from J, with 19 bases between. CDR3 size: 16 residues.

CDR3 coding DNA: TGTGCCAGCAGCTTAGGACAGGGGTCACAAGAGACCCAGTACTTC. Translating gives CASSLGQGSQETQYF. The rearrangement links TRBV5-4 to TRBJ2-5; TRBD1 aligns across 9 bases. The CDR3 extends over 15 amino acids. Germline lookup yields CDR1 SGHNT and CDR2 YYREEE (reference sequence). Losses at the gene ends were 2 bases for V and 2 bases for J; bases not matched to a gene: 4.